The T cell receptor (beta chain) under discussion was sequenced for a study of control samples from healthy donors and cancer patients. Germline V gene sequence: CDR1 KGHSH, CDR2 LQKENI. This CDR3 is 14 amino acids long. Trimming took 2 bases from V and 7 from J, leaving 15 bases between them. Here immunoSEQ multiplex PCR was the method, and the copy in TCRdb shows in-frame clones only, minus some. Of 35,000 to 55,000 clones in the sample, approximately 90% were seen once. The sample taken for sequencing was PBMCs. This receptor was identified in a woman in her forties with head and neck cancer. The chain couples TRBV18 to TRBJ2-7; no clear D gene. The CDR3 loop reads CASSPGERMREQYF. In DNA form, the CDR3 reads TGTGCCAGCTCACCAGGGGAACGGATGCGGGAGCAGTACTTC.